This T cell receptor (beta chain) originates from a study of neurological immune-mediated disorders. Notes on the study in general: The most TCR clonal expansion was seen in HTLV-1-associated myelopathy, whereas the least was seen in multiple sclerosis, below the level in healthy controls. None of the CDR3 amino acid sequences of expanded clones recurred across subjects, suggesting private repertoires in all groups.

TCRdb independently ran MiXCR on the 5' RACE reads; one entry per CDR3 protein. The table has fewer than 85,000 distinct CDR3 sequences, about 5.2% seen once; the top ten hold 2% to 2.5%. V was clipped by 4 bases and J by 10 bases; unmatched bases: 10. The germline V gene has CDR1 SSHAT and CDR2 FNYEAQ (reference sequence). The CDR3 spans 15 residues. In this sample, this clonotype turned up many times. Its antigen is not identified. This clonotype originated in a woman in her twenties or thirties with multiple sclerosis. The specimen sequenced was PBMCs. The gene calls are TRBV7-7 and TRBJ2-1; the match to TRBD2 covers 10 bases. The CDR3 here is CASSSRPLAGEEQFF. CDR3 DNA: TGTGCCAGCAGCTCCAGGCCTCTAGCGGGGGAAGAGCAGTTCTTC.